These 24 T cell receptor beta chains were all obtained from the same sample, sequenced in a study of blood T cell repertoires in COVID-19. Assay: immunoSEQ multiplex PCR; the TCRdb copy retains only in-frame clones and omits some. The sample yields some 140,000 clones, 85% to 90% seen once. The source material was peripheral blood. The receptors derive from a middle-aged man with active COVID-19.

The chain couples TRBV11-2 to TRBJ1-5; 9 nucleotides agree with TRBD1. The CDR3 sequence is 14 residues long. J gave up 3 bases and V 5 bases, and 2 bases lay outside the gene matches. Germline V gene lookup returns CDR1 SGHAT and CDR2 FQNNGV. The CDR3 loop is CASSRDRANQPQHF. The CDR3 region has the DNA TGTGCCAGCAGCCGGGACAGGGCCAATCAGCCCCAGCATTTT. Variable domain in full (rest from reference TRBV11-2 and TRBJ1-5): EAGVAQSPRYKIIEKRQSVAFWCNPISGHATLYWYQQILGQGPKLLIQFQNNGVVDDSQLPKDRFSAERLKGVDSTLKIQPAKLEDSAVYLCASSRDRANQPQHFGDGTRLSIL.

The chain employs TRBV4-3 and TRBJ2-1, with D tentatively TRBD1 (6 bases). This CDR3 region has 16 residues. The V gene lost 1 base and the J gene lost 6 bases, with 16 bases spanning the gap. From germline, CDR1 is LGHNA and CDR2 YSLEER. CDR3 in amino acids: CASSQVTGTLRNEQFF. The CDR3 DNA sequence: TGCGCCAGCAGCCAAGTCACAGGGACCCTGCGCAATGAGCAGTTCTTC.

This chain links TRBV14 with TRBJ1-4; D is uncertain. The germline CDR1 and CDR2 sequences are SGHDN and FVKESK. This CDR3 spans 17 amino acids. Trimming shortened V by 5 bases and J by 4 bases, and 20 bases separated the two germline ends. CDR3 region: CASSFTTATSLNEKLFF. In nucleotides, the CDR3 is TGTGCCAGCAGCTTCACGACTGCGACGAGCCTTAATGAAAAACTGTTTTTT.

This CDR3 is CAITPGLARGEQYF. CDR3 nucleotides: TGTGCCATCACCCCGGGACTGGCGAGGGGCGAGCAGTACTTC. The chain employs TRBV10-3 and TRBJ2-7, with D tentatively TRBD2 (6 bases). V was trimmed by 7 bases and J by 6 bases, leaving 19 bases between them. The length of the CDR3 is 14 residues. The germline gives CDR1 ENHRY, CDR2 SYGVKD.

The CDR3: CASRGVGLAYEQYF. CDR3 in DNA: TGTGCCAGCAGGGGCGTGGGTTTAGCCTACGAGCAGTACTTC. V is TRBV6-5 and J is TRBJ2-7; D is undetermined. Trimming removed 6 bases from V and 2 bases from J, with 14 bases in between. The CDR3 length is 14 residues. Germline CDR1 MNHEY, CDR2 SVGAGI.

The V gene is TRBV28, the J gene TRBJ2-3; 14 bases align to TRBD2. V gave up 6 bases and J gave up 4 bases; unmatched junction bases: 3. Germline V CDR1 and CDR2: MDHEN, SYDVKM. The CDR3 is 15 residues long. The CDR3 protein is CASRTSGGASDTQYF. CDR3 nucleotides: TGTGCCAGCAGGACTAGCGGGGGGGCTTCAGATACGCAGTATTTT. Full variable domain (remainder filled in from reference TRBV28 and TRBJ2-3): DVKVTQSSRYLVKRTGEKVFLECVQDMDHENMFWYRQDPGLGLRLIYFSYDVKMKEKGDIPEGYSVSREKKERFSLILESASTNQTSMYLCASRTSGGASDTQYFGPGTRLTVL.

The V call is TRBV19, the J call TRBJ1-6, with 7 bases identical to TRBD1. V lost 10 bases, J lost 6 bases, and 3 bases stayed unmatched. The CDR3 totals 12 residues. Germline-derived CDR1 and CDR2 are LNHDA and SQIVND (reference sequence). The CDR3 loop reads CATRDSNSPLHF. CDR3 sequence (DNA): TGTGCCACCCGGGACAGTAATTCACCCCTCCACTTT.

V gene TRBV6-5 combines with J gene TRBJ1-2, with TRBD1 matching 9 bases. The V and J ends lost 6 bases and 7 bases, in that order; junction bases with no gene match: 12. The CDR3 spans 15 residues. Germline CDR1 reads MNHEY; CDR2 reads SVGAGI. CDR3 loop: CASSRNRDRAGGYTF. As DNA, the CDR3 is TGTGCCAGCAGCCGCAACCGGGACAGGGCGGGTGGCTACACCTTC.

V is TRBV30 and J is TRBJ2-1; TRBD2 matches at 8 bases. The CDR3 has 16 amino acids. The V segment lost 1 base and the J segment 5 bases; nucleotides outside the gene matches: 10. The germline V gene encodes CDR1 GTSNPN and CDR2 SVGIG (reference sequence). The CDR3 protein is CAWSEGAGVRDNEQFF. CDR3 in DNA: TGTGCCTGGAGTGAGGGAGCGGGAGTGAGAGACAATGAGCAGTTCTTC.

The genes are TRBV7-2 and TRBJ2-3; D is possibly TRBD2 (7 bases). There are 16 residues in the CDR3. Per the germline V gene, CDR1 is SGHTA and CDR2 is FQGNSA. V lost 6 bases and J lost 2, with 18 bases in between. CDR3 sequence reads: CASSPPGGAPTDTQYF. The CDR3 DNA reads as TGTGCCAGCAGTCCCCCGGGGGGCGCACCCACAGATACGCAGTATTTT.

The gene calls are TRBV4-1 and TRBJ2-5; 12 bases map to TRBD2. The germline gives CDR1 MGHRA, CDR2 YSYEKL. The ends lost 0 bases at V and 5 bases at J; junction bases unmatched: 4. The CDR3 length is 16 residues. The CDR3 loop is CASSQDLGLAGETQYF. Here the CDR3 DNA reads TGCGCCAGCAGCCAAGATCTCGGACTAGCGGGGGAGACCCAGTACTTC.

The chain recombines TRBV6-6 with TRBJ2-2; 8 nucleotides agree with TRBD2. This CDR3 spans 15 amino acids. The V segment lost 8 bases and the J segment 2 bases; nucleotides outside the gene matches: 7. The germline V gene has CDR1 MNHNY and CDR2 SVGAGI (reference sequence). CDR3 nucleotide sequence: TGTGCCAGCCTCCAGAGCGGGGGAAACACCGGGGAGCTGTTTTTT. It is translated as CASLQSGGNTGELFF.

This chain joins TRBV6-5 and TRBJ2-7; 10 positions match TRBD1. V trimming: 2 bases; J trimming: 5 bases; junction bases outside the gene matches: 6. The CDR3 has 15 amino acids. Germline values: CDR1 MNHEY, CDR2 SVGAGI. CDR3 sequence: CASSYPGQGLNEQYF. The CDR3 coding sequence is TGTGCCAGCAGTTACCCGGGACAGGGGTTAAACGAGCAGTACTTC.

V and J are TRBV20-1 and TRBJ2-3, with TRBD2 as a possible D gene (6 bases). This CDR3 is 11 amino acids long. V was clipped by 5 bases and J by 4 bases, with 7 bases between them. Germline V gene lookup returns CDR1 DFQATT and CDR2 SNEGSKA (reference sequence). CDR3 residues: CSAGTADTQYF. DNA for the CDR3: TGCAGTGCTGGGACTGCAGATACGCAGTATTTT.

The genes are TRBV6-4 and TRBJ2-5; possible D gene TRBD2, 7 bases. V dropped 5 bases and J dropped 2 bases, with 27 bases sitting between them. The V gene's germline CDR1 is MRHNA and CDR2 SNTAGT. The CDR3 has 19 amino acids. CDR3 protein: CASSKINGSLGGQQETQYF. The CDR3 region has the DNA TGTGCCAGCAGTAAAATTAACGGGAGCTTGGGGGGGCAACAAGAGACCCAGTACTTC.

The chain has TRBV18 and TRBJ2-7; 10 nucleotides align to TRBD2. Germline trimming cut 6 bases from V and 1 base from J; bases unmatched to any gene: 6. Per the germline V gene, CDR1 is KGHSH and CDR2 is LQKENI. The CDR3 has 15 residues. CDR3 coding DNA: TGTGCCAGCTCTCCTTCTAGCGGGGGTTCCTACGAGCAGTACTTC. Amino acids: CASSPSSGGSYEQYF.

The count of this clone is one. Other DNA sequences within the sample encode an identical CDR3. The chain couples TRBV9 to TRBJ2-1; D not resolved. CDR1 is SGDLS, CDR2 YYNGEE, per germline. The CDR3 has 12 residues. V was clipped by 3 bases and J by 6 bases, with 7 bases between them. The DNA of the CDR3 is TGTGCCAGCAGCGCAGGCGTCAATGAGCAGTTCTTC. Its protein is CASSAGVNEQFF.

The DNA of the CDR3 is TGTGCCAGCAGCTTAAGAGGCAACACTGAAGCTTTCTTT. As protein: CASSLRGNTEAFF. The chain links TRBV7-8 to TRBJ1-1, with D unresolved. This CDR3 comprises 13 residues. From germline, CDR1 is SGHVS and CDR2 FQNEAQ. Trimming stripped 2 bases from V and 2 bases from J, with 6 bases between.

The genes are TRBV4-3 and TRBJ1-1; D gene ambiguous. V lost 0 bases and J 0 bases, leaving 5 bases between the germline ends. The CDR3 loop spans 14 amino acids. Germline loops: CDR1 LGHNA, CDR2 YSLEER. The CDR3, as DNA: TGCGCCAGCAGCCAAGATTATCTGAACACTGAAGCTTTCTTT. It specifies CASSQDYLNTEAFF.

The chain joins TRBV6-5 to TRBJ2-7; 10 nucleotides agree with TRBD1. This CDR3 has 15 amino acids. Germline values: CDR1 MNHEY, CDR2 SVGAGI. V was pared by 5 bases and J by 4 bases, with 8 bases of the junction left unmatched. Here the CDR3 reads CASSPTGTGVYEQYF. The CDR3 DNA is TGTGCCAGCAGTCCGACCGGGACAGGGGTTTACGAGCAGTACTTC.

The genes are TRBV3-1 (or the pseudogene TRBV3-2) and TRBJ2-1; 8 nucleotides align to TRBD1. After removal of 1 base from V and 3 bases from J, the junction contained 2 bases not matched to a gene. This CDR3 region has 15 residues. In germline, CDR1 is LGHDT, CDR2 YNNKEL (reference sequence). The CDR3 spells CASSQGTGSYNEQFF. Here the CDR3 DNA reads TGTGCCAGCAGCCAAGGGACAGGGAGCTACAATGAGCAGTTCTTC.

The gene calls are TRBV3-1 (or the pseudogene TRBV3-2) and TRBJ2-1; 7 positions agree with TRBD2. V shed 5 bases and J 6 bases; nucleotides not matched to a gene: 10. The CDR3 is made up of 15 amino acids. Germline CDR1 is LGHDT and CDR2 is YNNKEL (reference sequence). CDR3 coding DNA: TGTGCCAGCAGCACCAAGGGGACTACCTTCAATGAGCAGTTCTTC. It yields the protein CASSTKGTTFNEQFF.

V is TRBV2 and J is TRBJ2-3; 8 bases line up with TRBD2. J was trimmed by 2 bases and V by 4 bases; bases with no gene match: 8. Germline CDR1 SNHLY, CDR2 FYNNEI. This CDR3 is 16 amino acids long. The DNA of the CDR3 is TGTGCCAGCAGTGCCCTAGGAGCGGGGGTCACAGATACGCAGTATTTT. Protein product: CASSALGAGVTDTQYF.

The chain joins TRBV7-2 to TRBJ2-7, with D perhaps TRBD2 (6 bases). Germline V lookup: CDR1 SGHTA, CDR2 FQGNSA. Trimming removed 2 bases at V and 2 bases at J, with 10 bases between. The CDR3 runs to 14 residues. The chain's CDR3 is CASSLRDSTYEQYF. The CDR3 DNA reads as TGTGCCAGCAGCTTACGGGACTCCACCTACGAGCAGTACTTC.